Listed below are T cell receptor beta chains from one sample, sequenced in a study of blood T cell repertoires in COVID-19. Sequencing was performed with immunoSEQ multiplex PCR; in TCRdb, only in-frame clones are kept and a portion is missing. Among about 120,000 clones listed, around 78% were seen once. The sequenced sample was peripheral blood. The receptors derive from a man aged 65-85 years with acute or convalescent COVID-19. Each CDR3 is given with its conserved first and last residue. The D gene is left open where the match is weak. Expanded clones are given a class, and other clones once, few, many or no size at all.

>few|TRBD1|TRBV19|TRBJ2-2
TGTGCCAGTAGTCCTTGGACAGGGAACACCGGGGAGCTGTTTTTT
CASSPWTGNTGELFF
>NA|TRBD1|TRBV5-1|TRBJ1-6
TGCGCCAGCAGCGACAGGGGGAATTCACCCCTCCACTTT
CASSDRGNSPLHF
>NA|NA|TRBV3-1/TRBV3-2|TRBJ2-5
TGTGCCAGCAGCCACCCAACAGGGAGCTCTCCTGGAAAGGAGACCCAGTACTTC
CASSHPTGSSPGKETQYF
>once|NA|TRBV19|TRBJ1-3
TGTGCCAGTAGGCTCGGGACGGCGGGGGGAAACACCATATATTTT
CASRLGTAGGNTIYF
>once|TRBD1|TRBV18|TRBJ1-5
TGTGCCAGCTCACCCTCAGGGGGACGCAATCAGCCCCAGCATTTT
CASSPSGGRNQPQHF
>NA|TRBD2|TRBV5-4|TRBJ2-1
TGTGCCAGCAGCCTGACTAGCGGGCCTTACAATGAGCAGTTCTTC
CASSLTSGPYNEQFF
>NA|TRBD1|TRBV3-1/TRBV3-2|TRBJ1-1
TGTGCCAGCAGCCCACTAGGTTGGACAGGGGCGAACACTGAAGCTTTCTTT
CASSPLGWTGANTEAFF
>few|TRBD1|TRBV25-1|TRBJ2-7
TGTGCCAGCAGTGAATTTGGGACAGGGGTGGTATACGAGCAGTACTTC
CASSEFGTGVVYEQYF
>many|TRBD1|TRBV9|TRBJ1-2
TGTGCCAGCAGCGTAGCGCGTCAGGGGGCAGACTATGGCTACACCTTC
CASSVARQGADYGYTF
>few|TRBD1|TRBV6-1|TRBJ1-2
TGTGCCAGCAGTGAGTATGGGACAGGGAACTATGGCTACACCTTC
CASSEYGTGNYGYTF
>NA|NA|TRBV7-2|TRBJ1-1
TGTGCCAGCAGCCGCGGGTCAGGAAGCACTGAAGCTTTCTTT
CASSRGSGSTEAFF
>NA|NA|TRBV12-3/TRBV12-4|TRBJ1-1
TGTGCCAGCATCAAGGACAGTGGGACTGAAGCTTTCTTT
CASIKDSGTEAFF
>NA|NA|TRBV27|TRBJ2-7
TGTGCCAGCAGTTTCAATACAGGCTACGAGCAGTACTTC
CASSFNTGYEQYF
>NA|TRBD2|TRBV5-5|TRBJ2-2
TGTGCCAGCAGCTTGGTGGTAGCGGGGTCCGGGGAGCTGTTTTTT
CASSLVVAGSGELFF
>few|NA|TRBV4-1|TRBJ2-2
TGCGCCAGCAGCCAAGTAGCTAGGGGCGGGGAGCTGTTTTTT
CASSQVARGGELFF
>few|NA|TRBV29-1|TRBJ2-7
TGCAGCGTTTCGTTCGTTTCCTACGAGCAGTACTTC
CSVSFVSYEQYF
>NA|NA|TRBV3-1/TRBV3-2|TRBJ1-2
TGTGCCAGCAGCCAAACTAGTACAGGGAACTATGGCTACACCTTC
CASSQTSTGNYGYTF
>NA|NA|TRBV29-1|TRBJ2-3
TGCAGCGGACTACAGGGGGGGGCTGATACGCAGTATTTT
CSGLQGGADTQYF
>NA|TRBD2|TRBV7-3|TRBJ2-5
TGTGCCAGCAGCGAAAAGGGGAAACTAGCGGGGGCCCTAACGGAGACCCAGTACTTC
CASSEKGKLAGALTETQYF
>NA|NA|TRBV5-1|TRBJ2-7
TGCGCCAGCAGCTTGGAACTAGAAACCCACGAGCAGTACTTC
CASSLELETHEQYF
>NA|NA|TRBV4-2|TRBJ1-3
TGTGCCAGCAGCCAAGATTCGGGGTTAACTGGAAACACCATATATTTT
CASSQDSGLTGNTIYF
>NA|TRBD1|TRBV5-4|TRBJ1-5
TGTGCCAGCAGCACTCCGACAGGGGCCTACAATCAGCCCCAGCATTTT
CASSTPTGAYNQPQHF
>NA|TRBD1|TRBV5-4|TRBJ2-1
TGTGCCAGCAGCAGGGGACAGGGGGCAGTTGGTGAGCAGTTCTTC
CASSRGQGAVGEQFF
>NA|NA|TRBV2|TRBJ1-1
TGTGCCGCCTCGGTTCGGAACACTGAAGCTTTCTTT
CAASVRNTEAFF
>NA|NA|TRBV3-1/TRBV3-2|TRBJ2-4
TGTGCCAGCAGCATGACACCTCTAGCCAAAAACATTCAGTACTTC
CASSMTPLAKNIQYF
>NA|NA|TRBV24-1|TRBJ2-1
TGTGCCACCAGTGATTCCCCCATCGGTGAGCAGTTCTTC
CATSDSPIGEQFF
>NA|TRBD1|TRBV18|TRBJ1-2
TGTGCCAGCTCCCCGAGACAGGGGGCCCATCACTATGGCTACACCTTC
CASSPRQGAHHYGYTF
>NA|TRBD2|TRBV10-3|TRBJ2-1
TGTGCCATCAGGCGGACTAGCGGGGACAATGAGCAGTTCTTC
CAIRRTSGDNEQFF
>NA|NA|TRBV11-3|TRBJ2-3
TGTGCCAGCAGCTTAGATCCGGGGGCAGATACGCAGTATTTT
CASSLDPGADTQYF
>NA|TRBD1|TRBV24-1|TRBJ2-3
TGTGCCATCTCCCGACAGGGTCACACAGATACGCAGTATTTT
CAISRQGHTDTQYF
>NA|TRBD2|TRBV3-1/TRBV3-2|TRBJ2-1
TGTGCCAGCAGCCAGCCCCCTCGGGCTAGCGGGGGGCCCCCCTACAATGAGCAGTTCTTC
CASSQPPRASGGPPYNEQFF
>NA|TRBD2|TRBV5-8|TRBJ2-5
TGTGCCAGCAGCAGGCCGGGACTAGCGGGGGCACGAGAGACCCAGTACTTC
CASSRPGLAGARETQYF
>NA|TRBD1|TRBV19|TRBJ1-1
TGTGCCAGTAGTATTCCCGGACAGGGGGCAGGGACTGAAGCTTTCTTT
CASSIPGQGAGTEAFF
>NA|NA|TRBV21-1|TRBJ2-6
TGTGCCAGCAGCAAAGCGCTTCCAGGGGCCTACGTCCTGACTTTC
CASSKALPGAYVLTF
>NA|NA|TRBV5-6|TRBJ1-6
TGTGCCAGCAGCTTGTTCCATCCGTCGACATCACCCCTCCACTTT
CASSLFHPSTSPLHF
>NA|TRBD1|TRBV6-5|TRBJ1-2
TGTGCCAGCAGGACAGGGGGCCACTATGGCTACACCTTC
CASRTGGHYGYTF
>NA|TRBD2|TRBV9|TRBJ2-1
TGTGCCAGCAGCTTCCAAAGCGGGGGCTACAATGAGCAGTTCTTC
CASSFQSGGYNEQFF
>NA|NA|TRBV7-3|TRBJ1-4
TGTGCCAGCAGCTTAACGGGCAACAATGAAAAACTGTTTTTT
CASSLTGNNEKLFF
>NA|NA|TRBV3-1/TRBV3-2|TRBJ2-1
TGTGCCAGCAGCTCTACCGGGGCCTACAATGAGCAGTTCTTC
CASSSTGAYNEQFF
>once|NA|TRBV14|TRBJ2-5
TGTGCCAGCAGCTGGTCGGGGGTCGACTACCGGAGACAAGAGACCCAGTACTTC
CASSWSGVDYRRQETQYF
>few|TRBD1|TRBV7-2|TRBJ1-6
TGTGCCAGCAGCACTCCGGGACAGGGCTGGGCGCCCCTCCACTTT
CASSTPGQGWAPLHF
>NA|TRBD2|TRBV24-1|TRBJ2-1
TGTGCCACCAGTGATGCCGGGACTAGCGGGGCCTCCTACAATGAGCAGTTCTTC
CATSDAGTSGASYNEQFF
>once|TRBD1|TRBV25-1|TRBJ1-2
TGTGCCAGCAGTGTACGGGGACAGGGTACCTATGGCTACACCTTC
CASSVRGQGTYGYTF